The next 9 T cell receptor beta chains were all read from a single sample in a study of beta chain features in type 1 diabetes. The entirety of the isolated RNA underwent reverse transcription, so expressed TCRB transcripts were sequenced. Here immunoSEQ multiplex PCR was the method, and the copy in TCRdb shows in-frame clones only, minus some. The sample holds about 340,000 clones, approximately 15% seen once. No antigen is known for these receptors. The study, taken as a whole, reports: Significant though moderate, a shortening of TCRB CDR3s appeared in all four CD4+ subsets of Type 1 diabetes patients.

Sample: naive CD4+ T cells from blood. These receptors were taken from a woman between 18 and 30 years old with type 1 diabetes.

The table lists this clone with a few counts. The chain recombines TRBV19 with TRBJ1-2; D might be TRBD1 (6 bases). This CDR3 has 13 residues. Between the trimmed V and J ends, which lost 6 bases and 6 bases, there was a span of 14 bases. Per germline, CDR1 LNHDA and CDR2 SQIVND (reference sequence). The CDR3 here is CASRPQGMDGYTF. In DNA form, the CDR3 reads TGTGCCAGTAGACCTCAGGGGATGGATGGCTACACCTTC.

This clone was seen only a few times. V and J are TRBV10-3 and TRBJ2-1; 9 bases fit TRBD2. The V gene's germline CDR1 is ENHRY and CDR2 SYGVKD. The V gene end was trimmed by 6 bases and the J gene end by 8 bases; junction bases not matched to a gene: 2. The CDR3 runs to 12 residues. The DNA of the CDR3 is TGTGCCATCAGGGCGGGAGGGGATGAGCAGTTCTTC. Its translation: CAIRAGGDEQFF.

The chain combines TRBV28 with TRBJ2-7, with D uncertain. This CDR3 comprises 13 residues. CDR1 and CDR2 from the germline V gene are MDHEN and SYDVKM. The V gene lost 4 bases and the J gene lost 2 bases, with 9 bases spanning the gap. CDR3 region: CASSSGITYEQYF. In DNA, the CDR3 is TGTGCCAGCAGTTCAGGTATCACCTACGAGCAGTACTTC.

This clone was found a few times. The chain links TRBV4-1 to TRBJ2-1, with 15 bases that match TRBD2. The CDR3 spans 17 residues. Germline CDR1 reads MGHRA; CDR2 reads YSYEKL. V lost 0 bases and J lost 14; bases outside the gene matches: 11. The CDR3: CASSQDLPGLAGGVKFF. CDR3 DNA sequence: TGCGCCAGCAGCCAAGACCTGCCGGGACTAGCGGGAGGAGTTAAGTTCTTC.

J is TRBJ2-5 and V is TRBV10-3, with 8 bases that match TRBD2. Looked up from germline, CDR1 is ENHRY and CDR2 is SYGVKD. This CDR3 has 15 amino acids. J gave up 5 bases and V 5 bases, and 10 bases lay outside the gene matches. This CDR3 is CAISSGGPLTETQYF. CDR3 DNA sequence: TGTGCCATCAGTTCGGGAGGGCCGTTAACGGAGACCCAGTACTTC.

In this sample, this clone turned up a few times. V gene TRBV21-1 combines with J gene TRBJ2-1; TRBD1, as called in the table, went unchecked against the DNA. TRBV21-1 is shown as a pseudogene. The CDR3 is made up of 14 amino acids. The CDR3: CASSKAGQDNEQFF. The CDR3 nucleotides are TGTGCCAGCAGCAAAGCGGGCCAAGACAATGAGCAGTTCTTC.

This clone was recorded a few times. The gene calls are TRBV10-3 and TRBJ2-2; 8 nucleotides match TRBD1. Germline CDR1 reads ENHRY; CDR2 reads SYGVKD. The V gene end was trimmed by 8 bases and the J gene end by 0 bases; junction bases not matched to a gene: 8. The CDR3 contains 16 residues. Here the CDR3 reads CAIGPRQGPNTGELFF. CDR3 DNA sequence: TGTGCCATCGGTCCCCGACAGGGGCCGAACACCGGGGAGCTGTTTTTT.

The genes are TRBV11-2 and TRBJ2-7; weak D call: TRBD2 (5 bases). Deletions cut 3 bases from V and 6 bases from J, with 12 bases between. Germline V lookup: CDR1 SGHAT, CDR2 FQNNGV. This CDR3 has 13 amino acids. Here the CDR3 DNA reads TGTGCCAGCAGCTTCGCCACGGGGAGCGAGCAGTACGTC. It translates to CASSFATGSEQYV.

This clone turned up a few times. V and J are TRBV29-1 and TRBJ1-1; D unresolved. V dropped 7 bases and J dropped 4 bases, with 16 bases sitting between them. Germline assignment: CDR1 SQVTM and CDR2 ANQGSEA. The CDR3 covers 13 residues. In DNA, the CDR3 is TGCAGCGCTGGGAGCCGGAGAGGCACTGAAGCTTTCTTT. Translated, it gives CSAGSRRGTEAFF. The variable domain in full, with the rest retrieved from reference TRBV29-1 and TRBJ1-1, is SAVISQKPSRDICQRGTSLTIQCQVDSQVTMMFWYRQQPGQSLTLIATANQGSEATYESGFVIDKFPISRPNLTFSTLTVSNMSPEDSSIYLCSAGSRRGTEAFFGQGTRLTVV.